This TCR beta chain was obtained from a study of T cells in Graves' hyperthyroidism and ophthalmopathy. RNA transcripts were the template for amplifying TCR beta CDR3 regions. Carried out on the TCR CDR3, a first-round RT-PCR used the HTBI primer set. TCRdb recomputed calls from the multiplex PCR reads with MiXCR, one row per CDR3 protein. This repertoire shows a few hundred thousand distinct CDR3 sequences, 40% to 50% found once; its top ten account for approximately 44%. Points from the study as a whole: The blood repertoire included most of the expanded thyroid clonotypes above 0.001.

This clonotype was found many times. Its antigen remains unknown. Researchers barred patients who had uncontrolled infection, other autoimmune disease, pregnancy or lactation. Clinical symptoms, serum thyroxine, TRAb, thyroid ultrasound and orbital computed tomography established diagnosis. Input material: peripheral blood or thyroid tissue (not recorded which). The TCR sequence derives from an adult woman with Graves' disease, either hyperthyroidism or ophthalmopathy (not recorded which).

The DNA of the CDR3 is TGTGCCAGCAGCTTATTGGGTGGTGGATGGGAGACCCAGTACTTC. It yields the protein CASSLLGGGWETQYF. V gene TRBV13 combines with J gene TRBJ2-5; no reliable D call. Germline V CDR1 and CDR2: PRHDT, FYEKMQ (reference sequence). V was pared by 2 bases and J by 5 bases, with 15 bases between. The CDR3 length is 15 residues.